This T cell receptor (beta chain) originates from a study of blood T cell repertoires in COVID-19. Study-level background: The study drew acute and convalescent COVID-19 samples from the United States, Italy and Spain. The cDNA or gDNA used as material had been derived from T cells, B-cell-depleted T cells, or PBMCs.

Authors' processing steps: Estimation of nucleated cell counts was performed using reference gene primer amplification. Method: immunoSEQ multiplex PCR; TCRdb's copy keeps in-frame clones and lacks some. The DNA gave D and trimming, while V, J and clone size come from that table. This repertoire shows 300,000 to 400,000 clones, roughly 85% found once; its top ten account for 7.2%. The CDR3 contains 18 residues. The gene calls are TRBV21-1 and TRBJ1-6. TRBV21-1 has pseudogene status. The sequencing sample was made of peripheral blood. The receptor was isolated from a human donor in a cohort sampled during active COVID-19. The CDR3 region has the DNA TGTGCCAGCAGCGCTGGGGGGGAGAAAAGCTCCTATAATTCACCCCTCCACTTT. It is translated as CASSAGGEKSSYNSPLHF.